This T cell receptor (beta chain) is from a study of T cells after yellow fever vaccination. Synthesis of TCR cDNA relied on 5'RACE template switching, which attached a universal primer site and UMIs. TCRdb redid the calling of the 5' RACE reads with MiXCR, one entry per CDR3 protein. The sample holds around 50,000 distinct CDR3 sequences, roughly 7.4% seen once. The CDR3 length is 12 residues. Germline V CDR1 and CDR2: SEHNR, FQNEAQ (reference sequence). V lost 1 base and J lost 15; bases outside the gene matches: 3. This material consisted of CD8+ T cells sorted from PBMCs, taken approximately 16 days after the first yellow fever vaccination. The V and J genes are TRBV7-9 and TRBJ2-1; 10 bases agree with TRBD1. This TCR was sampled from a young man who received the YFV17D yellow fever vaccine. The CDR3 loop is CASSLGTGGLFF. As DNA, the CDR3 is TGTGCCAGCAGCTTAGGGACAGGGGGTTTGTTCTTC.